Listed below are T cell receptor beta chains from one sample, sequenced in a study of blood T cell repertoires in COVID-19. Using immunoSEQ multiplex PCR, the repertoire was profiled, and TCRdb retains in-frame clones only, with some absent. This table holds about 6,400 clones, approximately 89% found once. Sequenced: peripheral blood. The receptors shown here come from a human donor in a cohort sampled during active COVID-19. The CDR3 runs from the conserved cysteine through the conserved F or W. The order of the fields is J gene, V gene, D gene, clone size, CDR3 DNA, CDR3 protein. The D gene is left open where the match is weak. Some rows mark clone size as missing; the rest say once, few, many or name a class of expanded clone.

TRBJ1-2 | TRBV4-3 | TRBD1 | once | TGCGCCAGCAGCCAGACAGGACAGGGTCTTACTGGCTACACCTTC | CASSQTGQGLTGYTF
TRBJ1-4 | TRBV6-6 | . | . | TGTGCCAGCACCCCACGGGGGGTTATTGGTGAAAAACTGTTTTTT | CASTPRGVIGEKLFF
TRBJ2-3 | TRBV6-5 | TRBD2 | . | TGTGCCAGCAGTTACCCGGGGGGGGGTTTAGATACGCAGTATTTT | CASSYPGGGLDTQYF
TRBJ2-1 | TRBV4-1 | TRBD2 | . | TGCGCCAGCAGCCAAGCACTAGCGGGGCACAATGAGCAGTTCTTC | CASSQALAGHNEQFF
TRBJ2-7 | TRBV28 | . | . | TGTGCCAGCAGTTTAGGGACTCCATACGAGCAGTACTTC | CASSLGTPYEQYF
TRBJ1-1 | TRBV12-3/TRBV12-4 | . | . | TGTGCCAGCGTAACAGGGATGTCTGAAGCTTTCTTT | CASVTGMSEAFF
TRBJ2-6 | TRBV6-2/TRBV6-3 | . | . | TGTGCCAGCAGCATGGACAGCTACTCTGGGGCCAACGTCCTGACTTTC | CASSMDSYSGANVLTF
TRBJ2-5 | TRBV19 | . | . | TGTGCCAGTAGACAAACTCGCGACAGCCCGACCCAGTACTTC | CASRQTRDSPTQYF
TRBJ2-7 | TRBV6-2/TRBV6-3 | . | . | TGTGCCAGCAGTGTTTCATCCCCTGTGGGCGAGGAGCAGTACTTC | CASSVSSPVGEEQYF
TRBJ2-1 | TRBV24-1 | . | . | TGTGCCACCCGAGCAGCGACCGGTAGCTCCTACAATGAGCAGTTCTTC | CATRAATGSSYNEQFF
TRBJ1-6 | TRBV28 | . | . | TGTGCCAGCAATCGAGGGGAGGGGGGGTCACCCCTCCACTTT | CASNRGEGGSPLHF
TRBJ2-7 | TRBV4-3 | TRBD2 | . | TGCGCCAGCAGCCAGGCTAGCGGGAGCTCCTACGAGCAGTACTTC | CASSQASGSSYEQYF
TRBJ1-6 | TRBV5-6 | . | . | TGTGCCAGCAGCTGGGGGGTAGCCGGGTCACCCCTCCACTTT | CASSWGVAGSPLHF
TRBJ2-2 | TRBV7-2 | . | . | TGTGCCAGCAGCTTAGAACTGTCCACCGGGGAGCTGTTTTTT | CASSLELSTGELFF
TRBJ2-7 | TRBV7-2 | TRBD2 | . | TGTGCCAGCAGCCCGGGACTAGCATCCGAGCAGTACTTC | CASSPGLASEQYF
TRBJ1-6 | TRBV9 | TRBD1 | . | TGTGCCAGCAGCGCACAGGGGGCGCGACAGTATAATTCACCCCTCCACTTT | CASSAQGARQYNSPLHF
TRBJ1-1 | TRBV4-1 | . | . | TGCGCCAGCAGCCAAGATAGGAGTTCTGGGGCTTTCTTT | CASSQDRSSGAFF
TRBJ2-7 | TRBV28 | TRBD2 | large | TGTGCCAGCAGCCAAACTTTAGGACTAGCGGGTTACTCCTACGAGCAGTACTTC | CASSQTLGLAGYSYEQYF
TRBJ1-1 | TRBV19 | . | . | TGTGCCAGTAGTCCCCGGACGGACTACGAAGCTTTCTTT | CASSPRTDYEAFF
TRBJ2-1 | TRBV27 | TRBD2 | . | TGTGCCAGCAGTTCCCCCTGGGTTAGCGGGACGGGCAATGAGCAGTTCTTC | CASSSPWVSGTGNEQFF
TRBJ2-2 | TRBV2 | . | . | TGTGCCAGCAGTCCGGGGACCGGGGAGCTGTTTTTT | CASSPGTGELFF
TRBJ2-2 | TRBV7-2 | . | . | TGTGCCAGCAGCTTATCCAGTTACACCGGGGAGCTGTTTTTT | CASSLSSYTGELFF
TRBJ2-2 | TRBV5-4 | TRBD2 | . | TGTGCCAGCAGCTATCCTGGGGCGGGAGACGGGACCGGGGAGCTGTTTTTT | CASSYPGAGDGTGELFF
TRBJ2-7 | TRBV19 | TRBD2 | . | TGTGCCAGTAGTCCCTCGGGGGGACCCTACGAGCAGTACTTC | CASSPSGGPYEQYF
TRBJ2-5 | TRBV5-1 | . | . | TGCGCCAGCAGCTTGGACAGGGGGGGAGAGACCCAGTACTTC | CASSLDRGGETQYF
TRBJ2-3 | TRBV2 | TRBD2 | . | TGTGCCAGCAGTGAAAGAGGACTAGCGGGAGACACAGATACGCAGTATTTT | CASSERGLAGDTDTQYF
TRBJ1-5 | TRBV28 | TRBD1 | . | TGTGCCAGCAGTTTTAACAGGGGTTTGGGCAATCAGCCCCAGCATTTT | CASSFNRGLGNQPQHF
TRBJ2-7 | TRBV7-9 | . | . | TGTGCCAGCAGCTTAACTCGAGATTACGAGCAGTACTTC | CASSLTRDYEQYF
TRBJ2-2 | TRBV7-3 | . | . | TGTGCCAGCAGCTTAATGGCTCCGCAAAACACCGGGGAGCTGTTTTTT | CASSLMAPQNTGELFF
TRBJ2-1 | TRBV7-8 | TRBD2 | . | TGTGCCAGCAGCCCCATAGTTCCTAGCGGGAACAATGAGCAGTTCTTC | CASSPIVPSGNNEQFF
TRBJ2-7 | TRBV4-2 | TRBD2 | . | TGTGCCAGCAGCCCTGGGATAGCGGGGCCCTACGAGCAGTACTTC | CASSPGIAGPYEQYF
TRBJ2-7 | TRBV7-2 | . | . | TGTGCCAGCAGCTCCCATATTCTCCTACAGGTTGAGGCCTACGAGCAGTACTTC | CASSSHILLQVEAYEQYF
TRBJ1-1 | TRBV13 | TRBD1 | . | TGTGCCAGCAGCCGCCCCGACAGGGGAAGGGTAGGGAACACTGAAGCTTTCTTT | CASSRPDRGRVGNTEAFF
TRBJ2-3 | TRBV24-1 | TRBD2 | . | TGTGCCACCAGCGGCCGGGAGGGCGGGACAGATACGCAGTATTTT | CATSGREGGTDTQYF
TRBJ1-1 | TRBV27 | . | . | TGTGCCAGCAGTTTACTAGGGGCGAACACTGAAGCTTTCTTT | CASSLLGANTEAFF
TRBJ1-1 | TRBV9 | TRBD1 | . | TGTGCCAGCAGCGCCGGGACAGGGAACACTGAAGCTTTCTTT | CASSAGTGNTEAFF
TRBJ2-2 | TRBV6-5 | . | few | TGTGCCAGCAGACCCCGCGGAGGTAGTGCCGGGGAGCTGTTTTTT | CASRPRGGSAGELFF
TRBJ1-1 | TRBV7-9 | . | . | TGTGCCAGCAGCTTAGGGCAGGGGAACACTGAAGCTTTCTTT | CASSLGQGNTEAFF
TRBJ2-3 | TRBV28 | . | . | TGTGCCAGCAGTTCCCCGACAGGCCCAGATACGCAGTATTTT | CASSSPTGPDTQYF
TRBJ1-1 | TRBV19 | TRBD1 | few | TGTGCCAGTAGTAGGGACAGAGCTAAGAACACTGAAGCTTTCTTT | CASSRDRAKNTEAFF
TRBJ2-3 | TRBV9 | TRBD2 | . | TGTGCCAGCAGCGAACTAGCGGTTCCCGGAGATACGCAGTATTTT | CASSELAVPGDTQYF
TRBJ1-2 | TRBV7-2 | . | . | TGTGCCAGCAGCCTCCTCATCCAGACAGACTTTAACTATGGCTACACCTTC | CASSLLIQTDFNYGYTF
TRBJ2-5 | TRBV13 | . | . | TGTGCCAGCACCCCCTCGGGGAGGCAAGAGACCCAGTACTTC | CASTPSGRQETQYF
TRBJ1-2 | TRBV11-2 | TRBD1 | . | TGTGCCAGCAGCCCCGGGACAGGCAAGCTTTATGGCTACACCTTC | CASSPGTGKLYGYTF
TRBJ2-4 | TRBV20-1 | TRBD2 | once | TGCAGTGCTAGTTTACCGGGACTAGCGGGCCAGTACTTC | CSASLPGLAGQYF
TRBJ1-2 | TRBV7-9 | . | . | TGTGCCAGCAGCCCAACCGCAGACTCCTATGGCTACACCTTC | CASSPTADSYGYTF
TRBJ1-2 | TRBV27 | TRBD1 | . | TGTGCCAGCAGTTTATTGGCAGGGGGTAGGGAAGGCTACACCTTC | CASSLLAGGREGYTF
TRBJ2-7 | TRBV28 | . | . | TGTGCCAGCAAACGAGGGGGGGGAGGAATCTCCTACGAGCAGTACTTC | CASKRGGGGISYEQYF
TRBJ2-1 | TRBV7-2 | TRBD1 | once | TGTGCCAGCAGCTCGGACAGGGGATCGTACAATGAGCAGTTCTTC | CASSSDRGSYNEQFF
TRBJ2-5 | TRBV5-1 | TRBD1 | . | TGCGCCAGCAGCTTGGTAGCGACAGGGGGCAGGGAGACCCAGTACTTC | CASSLVATGGRETQYF
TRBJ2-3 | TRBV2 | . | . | TGTGCCAGCGGGAGTGCAGATACGCAGTATTTT | CASGSADTQYF
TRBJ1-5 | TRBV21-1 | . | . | TGTGCCAGCAGCAAAAGACAGGGCAATCAGCCCCAGCATTTT | CASSKRQGNQPQHF
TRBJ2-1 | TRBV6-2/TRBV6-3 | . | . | TGTGCCAGCAGTTACCCCTGGGGTAGCGGCCGTTCGGATGAGCAGTTCTTC | CASSYPWGSGRSDEQFF
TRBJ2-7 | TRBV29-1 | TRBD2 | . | TGCAGCGTCCACGATCGGGGGGTGGGGCAGTACTTC | CSVHDRGVGQYF